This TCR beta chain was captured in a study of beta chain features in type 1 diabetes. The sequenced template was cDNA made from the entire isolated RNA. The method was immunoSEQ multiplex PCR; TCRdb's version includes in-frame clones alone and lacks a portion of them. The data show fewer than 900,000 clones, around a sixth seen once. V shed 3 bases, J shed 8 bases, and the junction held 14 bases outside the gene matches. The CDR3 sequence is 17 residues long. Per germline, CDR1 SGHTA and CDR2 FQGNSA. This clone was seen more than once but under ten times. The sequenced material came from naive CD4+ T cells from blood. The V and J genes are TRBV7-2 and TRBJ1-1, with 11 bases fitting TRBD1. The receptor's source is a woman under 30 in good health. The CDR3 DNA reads TGTGCCAGCAGCTTTCACTACTACCCGGGACAGGGGGTGGAAGCTTTCTTT. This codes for CASSFHYYPGQGVEAFF. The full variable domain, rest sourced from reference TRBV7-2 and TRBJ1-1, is GAGVSQSPSNKVTEKGKDVELRCDPISGHTALYWYRQSLGQGLEFLIYFQGNSAPDKSGLPSDRFSAERTGGSVSTLTIQRTQQEDSAVYLCASSFHYYPGQGVEAFFGQGTRLTVV.